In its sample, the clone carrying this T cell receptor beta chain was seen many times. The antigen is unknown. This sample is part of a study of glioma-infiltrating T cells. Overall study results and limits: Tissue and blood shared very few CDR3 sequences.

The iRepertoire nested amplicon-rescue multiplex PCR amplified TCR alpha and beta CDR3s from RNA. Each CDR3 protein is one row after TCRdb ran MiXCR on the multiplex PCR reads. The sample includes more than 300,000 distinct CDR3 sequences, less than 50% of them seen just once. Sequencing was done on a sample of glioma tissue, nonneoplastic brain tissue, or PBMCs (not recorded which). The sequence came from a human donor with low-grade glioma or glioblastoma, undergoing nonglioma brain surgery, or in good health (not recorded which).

The CDR3: CASSLGKGTGSYNSPLHF. The CDR3 DNA sequence: TGTGCCAGCAGTTTAGGCAAGGGGACAGGGTCCTATAATTCACCCCTCCACTTT. The J gene is TRBJ1-6, the V gene TRBV28; 9 bases fit TRBD1. CDR1 MDHEN and CDR2 SYDVKM come from the germline V gene. The CDR3 sequence is 18 residues long. The ends lost 2 bases at V and 1 base at J; junction bases unmatched: 6.